Following are 21 T cell receptor beta chains from one sample sequenced in a study of cytomegalovirus exposure and HLA in healthy donors. Use of 60 Vbeta and 13 Jbeta primers characterized the PCR. Sequencing was performed with immunoSEQ multiplex PCR; in TCRdb, only in-frame clones are kept and a portion is missing. This repertoire shows 160,000 or so clones, roughly four fifths found once; its top ten account for about 10%. Sequencing was done on a sample of PBMCs. The receptors derive from a man in his fifties or sixties in good health and CMV-seropositive.

The chain carries TRBV2 and TRBJ1-5, with D uncertain. Germline V gene lookup returns CDR1 SNHLY and CDR2 FYNNEI. The CDR3 is 12 amino acids. Trimming cost V 8 bases and J 10 bases, with 15 bases left between them. The CDR3, as DNA: TGTGCCAGCGGGGAGACCACGGGTCCCCAGCATTTT. It specifies CASGETTGPQHF.

The chain is built from TRBV19 and TRBJ1-2; 7 bases line up with TRBD1. The V segment lost 3 bases and the J segment 5 bases; nucleotides outside the gene matches: 6. In germline, CDR1 is LNHDA, CDR2 SQIVND (reference sequence). The CDR3 loop spans 14 amino acids. The CDR3 is CASSIGTDIYGYTF. Here the CDR3 DNA reads TGTGCCAGTAGTATTGGGACAGATATTTATGGCTACACCTTC.

The V gene is TRBV6-1, the J gene TRBJ1-1, with 10 bases aligning to TRBD1. This CDR3 is 13 amino acids long. Per the germline V gene, CDR1 is MNHNS and CDR2 is SASEGT. After removal of 3 bases from V and 10 bases from J, the junction contained 5 bases not matched to a gene. CDR3 DNA: TGTGCCAGCAGTGACGGCCGGGACAGGGGAGCTTTCTTT. Translating it yields CASSDGRDRGAFF.

The chain has TRBV28 and TRBJ1-2; weak D call: TRBD1 (6 bases). In germline, CDR1 is MDHEN, CDR2 SYDVKM. The ends were cut back, 2 bases at V and 5 bases at J, with 18 bases in the middle. This CDR3 contains 16 residues. This CDR3 is CASSLDGGVVAYGYTF. CDR3 in DNA: TGTGCCAGCAGTTTAGATGGGGGCGTTGTGGCGTATGGCTACACCTTC.

The chain links TRBV6-4 to TRBJ2-1, with D perhaps TRBD2 (6 bases). V lost 3 bases to trimming and J lost 7 bases, with 13 bases between them. CDR1 is MRHNA and CDR2 is SNTAGT in the germline V gene. This CDR3 region has 14 residues. This CDR3 reads CASSEEGRGNEQFF. In DNA, the CDR3 is TGTGCCAGCAGTGAGGAGGGCCGAGGGAATGAGCAGTTCTTC.

V gene TRBV9 combines with J gene TRBJ2-3, with TRBD2 matching over 8 bases. Germline CDR1 is SGDLS and CDR2 is YYNGEE. After removal of 0 bases from V and 1 base from J, the junction contained 10 bases not matched to a gene. The CDR3 has 18 amino acids. The CDR3 nucleotides read TGTGCCAGCAGCGTAGAGTTCGGGGGGGCTTACCGCACAGATACGCAGTATTTT. Protein: CASSVEFGGAYRTDTQYF.

This clone appeared a few times. The chain carries TRBV7-9 and TRBJ2-7; a possible D gene is TRBD2 (7 bases). Trimming left V 5 bases short and J 2 bases short, with 19 bases between. The CDR3 covers 16 residues. The V gene's germline CDR1 is SEHNR and CDR2 FQNEAQ (reference sequence). The CDR3, as DNA: TGTGCCAGCAGCCGGACCGGGGGGCCCTATCCCTACGAGCAGTACTTC. This sequence encodes CASSRTGGPYPYEQYF.

The chain links TRBV27 to TRBJ2-7; 10 bases agree with TRBD2. With V trimmed by 7 bases and J by 4 bases, 4 bases remained unmatched. The CDR3 extends over 13 amino acids. Germline lookup yields CDR1 MNHEY and CDR2 SMNVEV (reference sequence). The CDR3 sequence: CASKASGSYEQYF. The CDR3 DNA is TGTGCCAGCAAGGCTAGCGGGAGTTACGAGCAGTACTTC.

The gene calls are TRBV6-1 and TRBJ1-2; 8 bases are a match to TRBD1. Unmatched junction bases numbered 5, after V lost 6 bases and J lost 5 bases. Germline V gene lookup returns CDR1 MNHNS and CDR2 SASEGT. The CDR3 loop spans 13 amino acids. CDR3 sequence: CASRGTGPYGYTF. CDR3 sequence (DNA): TGTGCCAGCAGAGGGACAGGCCCATATGGCTACACCTTC.

This clone is a singleton in its sample. The V call is TRBV5-6, the J call TRBJ1-2, with D unresolved. Per germline, CDR1 SGHDT and CDR2 YYEEEE. V gave up 0 bases and J gave up 6 bases, with 9 bases separating them. This CDR3 comprises 13 residues. CDR3 coding DNA: TGTGCCAGCAGCTTGGGGGCAGAAGATGGCTACACCTTC. Translated: CASSLGAEDGYTF.

The chain couples TRBV30 to TRBJ1-1, with D unresolved. There are 13 residues in the CDR3. Looked up from germline, CDR1 is GTSNPN and CDR2 is SVGIG (reference sequence). Trimming cost V 6 bases and J 0 bases, with 11 bases left between them. The CDR3 DNA reads TGTGCCTGCCTTCGGGAGGTGAACACTGAAGCTTTCTTT. Translated, it gives CACLREVNTEAFF. The whole variable domain, remainder taken from reference TRBV30 and TRBJ1-1, is SQTIHQWPATLVQPVGSPLSLECTVEGTSNPNLYWYRQAAGRGLQLLFYSVGIGQISSEVPQNLSASRPQDRQFILSSKKLLLSDSGFYLCACLREVNTEAFFGQGTRLTVV.

The V call is TRBV30, the J call TRBJ2-7; TRBD1 matches at 8 bases. After removal of 7 bases from V and 0 bases from J, the junction contained 5 bases not matched to a gene. The CDR3 has 13 amino acids. Germline V lookup: CDR1 GTSNPN, CDR2 SVGIG (reference sequence). CDR3 loop: CASVTGGSYEQYF. The DNA of the CDR3 is TGTGCCTCAGTTACAGGGGGCTCCTACGAGCAGTACTTC.

The CDR3 sequence: CASSLMAEGSDTQYF. In DNA, the CDR3 is TGTGCCAGCAGCTTAATGGCGGAAGGCTCAGATACGCAGTATTTT. The V gene is TRBV7-3, the J gene TRBJ2-3; D is uncertain. The V and J ends lost 1 base and 4 bases respectively, with 12 bases between them. The length of the CDR3 is 15 residues. Per germline, CDR1 SGHTA and CDR2 FQGTGA. Using reference TRBV7-3 and TRBJ2-3 for the parts outside the CDR3, the full variable domain is GAGVSQTPSNKVTEKGKYVELRCDPISGHTALYWYRQSLGQGPEFLIYFQGTGAADDSGLPNDRFFAVRPEGSVSTLKIQRTERGDSAVYLCASSLMAEGSDTQYFGPGTRLTVL.

This clone turned up a few times. V gene TRBV7-8 combines with J gene TRBJ2-7; tentatively, D is TRBD2 (6 bases). The CDR3 runs to 16 residues. Germline CDR1 and CDR2: SGHVS and FQNEAQ. With 5 bases removed from V and 0 bases from J, the gap between germline ends came to 17 bases. The CDR3 reads CASSATPGLHSYEQYF. Written as DNA, the CDR3 is TGTGCCAGCAGCGCAACCCCGGGACTCCACTCCTACGAGCAGTACTTC.

The rearrangement uses TRBV5-8 and TRBJ2-1; weak D call: TRBD1 (6 bases). CDR3 length equals 12 residues. V lost 2 bases and J lost 9, with 9 bases in between. The germline gives CDR1 SGHTS, CDR2 YDEGEE. CDR3 nucleotides: TGTGCCAGCAGCTTTTCCAGGGGTGAGCAGTTCTTC. It codes for CASSFSRGEQFF.

This rearrangement joins TRBV6-1 to TRBJ1-5, with 7 bases aligning to TRBD1. The CDR3 runs 15 residues. Trimming took 5 bases from V and 7 from J; bases not matched to a gene: 11. The germline V gene encodes CDR1 MNHNS and CDR2 SASEGT. This chain's CDR3 is CASSPISGGGQPQHF. The CDR3 DNA follows: TGTGCCAGCAGTCCAATATCAGGGGGAGGCCAGCCCCAGCATTTT.

This clone was counted only a few times. In DNA, the CDR3 is TGTGCCAGCAGCCCAGGCCCAGATCAGCCCCAGCATTTT. This translates into CASSPGPDQPQHF. The chain combines TRBV11-3 with TRBJ1-5; D is ambiguous. Looked up from germline, CDR1 is SGHNT and CDR2 is YENEEA. The V end lost 5 bases, the J end lost 5 bases, and 10 bases lay between the germline ends. The CDR3 totals 13 residues.

V and J are TRBV28 and TRBJ1-5; D call uncertain. Trimming pared 3 bases from V and 7 bases from J, leaving 13 bases between. CDR3 size: 14 residues. CDR1 is MDHEN, CDR2 SYDVKM, per germline. CDR3 region: CASSFGMGSQPQHF. The CDR3 DNA reads TGTGCCAGCAGTTTCGGTATGGGGAGCCAGCCCCAGCATTTT.

This clone was seen more than once but under ten times. The CDR3 loop is CAWSVRGEQYF. CDR3 nucleotides: TGTGCCTGGAGTGTAAGGGGAGAGCAGTACTTC. The chain links TRBV30 to TRBJ2-7, with a tentative D call TRBD1 (5 bases). V dropped 0 bases and J dropped 7 bases, with 7 bases sitting between them. The CDR3 runs to 11 residues. Germline V CDR1 and CDR2: GTSNPN, SVGIG (reference sequence).

In this sample, this clone turned up a few times. The chain uses TRBV4-3 and TRBJ1-4; maybe TRBD1 (6 bases). The CDR3 is made up of 16 amino acids. Trimming cost V 0 bases and J 5 bases, with 13 bases left between them. CDR1 and CDR2 from the germline V gene are LGHNA and YSLEER. CDR3 bases: TGCGCCAGCAGCCAAGAACAGGGCAGGGGCAATGAAAAACTGTTTTTT. Amino acid sequence: CASSQEQGRGNEKLFF.

This clone has a handful of counts. The chain carries TRBV18 and TRBJ2-7, with 10 bases that match TRBD1. This CDR3 comprises 14 residues. The V segment lost 2 bases and the J segment 3 bases; nucleotides outside the gene matches: 1. Germline CDR1 KGHSH, CDR2 LQKENI. The CDR3 bases are TGTGCCAGCTCACCAGGGACAGGGGACTACGAGCAGTACTTC. It translates to CASSPGTGDYEQYF. Filled out from reference TRBV18 and TRBJ2-7, the complete variable domain reads NAGVMQNPRHLVRRRGQEARLRCSPMKGHSHVYWYRQLPEEGLKFMVYLQKENIIDESGMPKERFSAEFPKEGPSILRIQQVVRGDSAAYFCASSPGTGDYEQYFGPGTRLTVT.